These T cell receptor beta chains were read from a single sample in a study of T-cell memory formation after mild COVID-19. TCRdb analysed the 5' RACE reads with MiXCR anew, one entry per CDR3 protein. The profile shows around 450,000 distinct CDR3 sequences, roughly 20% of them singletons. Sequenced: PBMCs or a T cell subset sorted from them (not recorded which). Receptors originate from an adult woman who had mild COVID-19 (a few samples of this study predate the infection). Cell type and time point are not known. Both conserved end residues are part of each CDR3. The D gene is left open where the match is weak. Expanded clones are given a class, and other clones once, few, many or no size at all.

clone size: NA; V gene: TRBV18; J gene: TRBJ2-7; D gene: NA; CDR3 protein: CASSPPNDYEQYF
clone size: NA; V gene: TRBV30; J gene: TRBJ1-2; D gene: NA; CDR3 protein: CAWSVSVNYGYTF
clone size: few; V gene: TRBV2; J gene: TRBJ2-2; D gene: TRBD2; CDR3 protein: CASSERARGANGELFF
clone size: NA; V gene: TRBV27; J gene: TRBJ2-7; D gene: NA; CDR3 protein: CASSHQGGEQYF
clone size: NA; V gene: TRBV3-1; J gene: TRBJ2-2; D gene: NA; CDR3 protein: CASSPFGTGELFF
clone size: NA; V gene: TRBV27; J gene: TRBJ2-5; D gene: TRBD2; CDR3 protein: CASRLAGVETQYF
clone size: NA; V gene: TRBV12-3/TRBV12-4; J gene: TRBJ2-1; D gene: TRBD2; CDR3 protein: CASSWREASGNNEQFF
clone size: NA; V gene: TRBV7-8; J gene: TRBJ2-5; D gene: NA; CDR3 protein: CASSLEEGRIAQYF
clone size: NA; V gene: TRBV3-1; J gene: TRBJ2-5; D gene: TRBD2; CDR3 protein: CAVRRLATSGETQYF
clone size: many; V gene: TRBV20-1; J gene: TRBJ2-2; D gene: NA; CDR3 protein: CSARGIGGKAGELFF
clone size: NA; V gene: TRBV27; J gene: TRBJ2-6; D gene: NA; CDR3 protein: CASSFLFQLSGANVLTF
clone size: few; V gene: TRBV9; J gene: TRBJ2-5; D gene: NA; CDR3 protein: CASSLSMTGQTQYF
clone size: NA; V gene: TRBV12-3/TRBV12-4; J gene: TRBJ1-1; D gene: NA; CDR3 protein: CASSLVGVGTEAFF
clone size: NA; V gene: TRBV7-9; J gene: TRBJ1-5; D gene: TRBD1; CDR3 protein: CASSGTGVNQPQHF
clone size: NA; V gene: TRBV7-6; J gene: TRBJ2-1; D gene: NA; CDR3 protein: CASSWAGSSYNEQFF
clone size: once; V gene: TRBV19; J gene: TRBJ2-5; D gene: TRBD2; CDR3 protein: CASSRTSGIQETQYF
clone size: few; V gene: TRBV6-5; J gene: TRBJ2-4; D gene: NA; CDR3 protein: CASRINIQYF
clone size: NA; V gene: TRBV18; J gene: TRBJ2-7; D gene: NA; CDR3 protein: CASSPGIVSYEQYF
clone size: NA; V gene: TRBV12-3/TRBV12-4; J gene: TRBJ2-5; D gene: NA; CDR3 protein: CASKGRASQETQYF
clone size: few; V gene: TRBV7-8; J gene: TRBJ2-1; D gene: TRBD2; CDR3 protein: CASSLVSGTSGRYNEQFF
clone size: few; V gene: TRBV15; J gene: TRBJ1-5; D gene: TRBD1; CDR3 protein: CATSRRTGHEDQPQHF
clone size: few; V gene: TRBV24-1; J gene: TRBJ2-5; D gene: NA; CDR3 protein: CATSDPGGPQETQYF
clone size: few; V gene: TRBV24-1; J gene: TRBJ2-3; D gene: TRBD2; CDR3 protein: CATSEPAGGPSHTQYF
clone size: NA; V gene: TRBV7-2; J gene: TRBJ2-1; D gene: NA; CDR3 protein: CASSLAGVPYNEQFF
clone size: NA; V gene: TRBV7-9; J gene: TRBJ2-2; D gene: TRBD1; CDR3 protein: CASSLSPRDRQINTGELFF
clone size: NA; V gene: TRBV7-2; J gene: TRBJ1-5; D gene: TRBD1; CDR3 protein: CASSIGDRGPNQPQHF
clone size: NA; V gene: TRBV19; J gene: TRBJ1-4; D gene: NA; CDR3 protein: CATQQGFTEKLFF
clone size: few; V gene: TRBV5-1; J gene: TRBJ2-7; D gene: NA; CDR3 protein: CASSGGPGGNIDEQYF
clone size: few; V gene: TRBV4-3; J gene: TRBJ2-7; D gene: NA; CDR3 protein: CASSQDEQYEQYF
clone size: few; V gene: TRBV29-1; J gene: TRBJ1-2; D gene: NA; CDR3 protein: CSVKKNSDGYTF
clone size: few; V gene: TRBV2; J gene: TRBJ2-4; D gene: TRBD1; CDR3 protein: CASTPDRAISAKNIQYF
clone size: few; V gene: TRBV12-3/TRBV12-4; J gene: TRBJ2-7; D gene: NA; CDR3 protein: CASTAAGATYEQYF
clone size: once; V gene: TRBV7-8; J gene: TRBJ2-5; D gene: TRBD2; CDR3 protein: CASSLELAGATQETQYF